Following are 15 T cell receptor beta chains from one sample sequenced in a study of molecular identifiers for immune sequencing clone quantification. MiXCR, run by TCRdb on the PCR reads, gives a single entry per CDR3 protein. This sample carries 600,000 to 650,000 distinct CDR3 sequences, less than 20% of them seen once, and the ten largest clones take around 0.86%. The sequencing input was naive CD8+ T cells from blood, with Jurkat cell RNA spiked in. The subset denotes: FACS-sorted CD8+CD4-CCR7+CD45RA+ naive T cells. These receptor sequences come from a human donor in good health. Some libraries in this study had Jurkat cell RNA spiked in.

At least ten counts were recorded for this clonotype. CDR3 region: CASSLLSSGRTDTQYF. Here the CDR3 DNA reads TGTGCCAGCAGTTTACTGTCTAGCGGGAGGACAGATACGCAGTATTTT. The genes are TRBV27 and TRBJ2-3; 11 nucleotides agree with TRBD2. The CDR3 consists of 16 residues. Germline trimming cut 2 bases from V and 3 bases from J; bases unmatched to any gene: 4. Germline V gene data show CDR1 as MNHEY and CDR2 as SMNVEV (reference sequence).

This clonotype was seen repeatedly, ten times or more. This rearrangement joins TRBV20-1 to TRBJ2-4; TRBD2 matches 9 bases. Germline CDR1 and CDR2: DFQATT and SNEGSKA (reference sequence). Trimming took 3 bases from V and 8 from J; bases not matched to a gene: 2. CDR3 length equals 12 residues. CDR3 residues: CSASIAGDIQYF. CDR3 DNA: TGCAGTGCTAGTATAGCGGGAGACATTCAGTACTTC.

This clonotype appeared many times. The chain employs TRBV20-1 and TRBJ2-6; D is ambiguous. Germline assignment: CDR1 DFQATT and CDR2 SNEGSKA (reference sequence). V lost 0 bases to trimming and J lost 0 bases, with 18 bases between them. The CDR3 spans 19 residues. The CDR3 here is CSARDYRAGIASGANVLTF. DNA for the CDR3: TGCAGTGCTAGAGATTACCGGGCAGGAATTGCCTCTGGGGCCAACGTCCTGACTTTC.

On this clonotype: The junction differs from germline at one of its ends, possibly a read error. The V and J genes are TRBV5-8 and TRBJ2-7; D unresolved. This CDR3 comprises 17 residues. CDR1 SGHTS and CDR2 YDEGEE come from the germline V gene. CDR3 region: CDSSLIANSVSPYEQYF. CDR3 sequence (DNA): TGTGACAGCAGCTTGATAGCCAACTCGGTTAGTCCCTACGAGCAGTACTTC.

There are many counts of this clonotype. The V call is TRBV6-5, the J call TRBJ2-7; 8 positions match TRBD2. The CDR3 runs to 15 residues. Unmatched junction bases numbered 9, after V lost 6 bases and J lost 2 bases. Germline CDR1 reads MNHEY; CDR2 reads SVGAGI. This CDR3 reads CASSSTSGPPYEQYF. The CDR3, as DNA: TGTGCCAGCAGCTCCACTAGCGGACCCCCCTACGAGCAGTACTTC.

This clonotype was detected ten times or more. The chain couples TRBV7-9 to TRBJ1-1; D may be TRBD1 (5 bases). CDR3 size: 12 residues. CDR1 and CDR2 (germline): SEHNR, FQNEAQ (reference sequence). Trimming shortened V by 3 bases and J by 11 bases, and 13 bases separated the two germline ends. This CDR3 reads CASSLGPAGAFF. The CDR3 coding sequence is TGTGCCAGCAGCTTGGGACCGGCAGGCGCTTTCTTT.

There are many counts of this clonotype. The chain links TRBV4-1 to TRBJ1-6, with D unresolved. Germline V gene lookup returns CDR1 MGHRA and CDR2 YSYEKL. Deletions cut 1 base from V and 9 bases from J, with 19 bases between. The CDR3 is 17 residues long. The chain's CDR3 is CASSQAATDERGSPLHF. CDR3 nucleotide sequence: TGCGCCAGCAGCCAAGCCGCTACCGATGAGCGGGGTTCACCCCTCCACTTT.

This clonotype showed up many times. The CDR3 reads CASSFGPDREKLFF. As DNA, the CDR3 is TGTGCCAGCAGCTTCGGTCCCGACCGGGAAAAACTGTTTTTT. The chain has TRBV7-8 and TRBJ1-4; D unclear. Germline CDR1 SGHVS, CDR2 FQNEAQ. The CDR3 is 14 amino acids. V was clipped by 3 bases and J by 8 bases, with 13 bases between them.

About this clonotype itself: With a much larger clone just one base away, this may be a read error. This sequence joins TRBV4-3 and TRBJ2-1; 9 nucleotides align to TRBD2. The CDR3 is 15 amino acids. Germline V gene data show CDR1 as LGHNA and CDR2 as YSLEER. Trimming took 3 bases from V and 8 from J; bases not matched to a gene: 8. In nucleotides, the CDR3 is TGCGCCAGCAGCCAGGGGACTAGCAGGTACGATGAGCAGTTCTTC. Its protein is CASSQGTSRYDEQFF.

This clonotype occurred many times. This chain joins TRBV7-6 and TRBJ2-3; D gene ambiguous. Germline CDR1 is SGHVS and CDR2 is FNYEAQ. The CDR3 extends over 14 amino acids. V was shortened by 8 bases and J by 0 bases, with 12 bases between the two germline ends. The CDR3 sequence: CASSGFPSTDTQYF. The CDR3, as DNA: TGTGCCAGCTCCGGATTCCCCAGCACAGATACGCAGTATTTT.

At least ten counts were recorded for this clonotype. This chain links TRBV5-4 with TRBJ2-3, with 13 bases fitting TRBD2. This CDR3 has 16 residues. Trimming removed 4 bases from V and 2 bases from J; junction bases left unmatched: 4. Germline V CDR1 and CDR2: SGHNT, YYREEE (reference sequence). CDR3 sequence reads: CASSTGLAGVTDTQYF. CDR3 in DNA: TGTGCCAGCAGCACTGGACTAGCGGGAGTCACAGATACGCAGTATTTT.

This clonotype came up a few times. The V and J genes are TRBV29-1 and TRBJ2-7, with D tentatively TRBD2 (5 bases). V was pared by 7 bases and J by 0 bases, with 13 bases between. This CDR3 has 13 residues. Looked up from germline, CDR1 is SQVTM and CDR2 is ANQGSEA. The CDR3 region is CSAKQGSSYEQYF. DNA for the CDR3: TGCAGCGCCAAACAAGGGAGCTCCTACGAGCAGTACTTC.

This clonotype was seen only once. V usage is TRBV5-1 and J usage is TRBJ2-6; TRBD1 matches at 8 bases. CDR3 length: 15 amino acids. With V trimmed by 7 bases and J by 2 bases, 5 bases remained unmatched. Germline V gene sequence: CDR1 SGHRS, CDR2 YFSETQ. The CDR3 region has the DNA TGCGCCAGCCGATCGACAGGGGCTGGGGCCAACGTCCTGACTTTC. Amino acids: CASRSTGAGANVLTF.

Concerning this clonotype: This sequence may be a read error, since a much larger clone differs from it by one base. CDR3 sequence reads: CASSPQTRSPDEQYF. The CDR3 DNA is TGTGCCAGCAGCCCTCAGACTCGGTCTCCGGACGAGCAGTACTTC. The chain is built from TRBV9 and TRBJ2-7, with D uncertain. V lost 4 bases to trimming and J lost 5 bases, with 19 bases between them. The germline CDR1 and CDR2 sequences are SGDLS and YYNGEE. The CDR3 is 15 amino acids.

This clonotype showed up many times. The chain links TRBV7-9 to TRBJ2-3, with D possibly matching TRBD2 (6 bases). The CDR3 loop spans 15 amino acids. Germline V CDR1 and CDR2: SEHNR, FQNEAQ (reference sequence). V lost 4 bases and J 3 bases, leaving 14 bases between the germline ends. The CDR3, as DNA: TGTGCCAGCAGCTCTACATTGGGGGGTACAGATACGCAGTATTTT. It encodes CASSSTLGGTDTQYF.